This T cell receptor (beta chain) originates from a study of blood T cell repertoires in COVID-19. Across the whole study: Spain, Italy and the United States supplied samples that represented acute and convalescent COVID-19. Sources were T cells, B-cell-depleted T cells, or PBMCs; the material itself was cDNA or gDNA.

CDR3 size: 14 residues. CDR1 MDHEN and CDR2 SYDVKM come from the germline V gene. Between the trimmed V and J ends, which lost 3 bases and 7 bases, there was a span of 15 bases. As processed by the authors: Estimated nucleated cell counts came from reference gene primer amplification. TCRdb's table, derived via immunoSEQ multiplex PCR, lists solely in-frame clones and lacks some. The DNA was the basis for D and trimming; V, J and clone size are from that table. The sample contains 85,000 to 120,000 clones, over 70% of which appear only once. The sample holds a few counts of this clone. The source material was peripheral blood. This clonotype was obtained from a human donor with acute or convalescent COVID-19. The donor label of this sample is uncertain. J is TRBJ1-2 and V is TRBV28; D unresolved. CDR3 nucleotide sequence: TGTGCCAGCAGTTTTTATCGGGGAACGGGTGGCTACACCTTC. Protein sequence: CASSFYRGTGGYTF.